Reported below is one T cell receptor (beta chain). A second PCR of about 6 to 12 cycles used a sample-barcoded 5' primer and a J-beta primer mix. A template-switch adaptor containing 12 random nucleotides labeled each cDNA molecule. The study obtained at least 3 million CDR3-containing paired-end reads from every sample. Each CDR3 protein gets one entry after TCRdb re-called the 5' RACE reads with MiXCR. This table holds about 970,000 distinct CDR3 sequences, approximately 50% found once. V was cut by 6 bases and J by 0 bases, with 15 bases left in between. The CDR3 consists of 15 residues. The germline CDR1 and CDR2 sequences are SNHLY and FYNNEI. The source of the sample is a study of blood T cells in healthy people across ages. Samples had at least 6 million PBMCs isolated from them.

Sequenced sample: blood. The TCR comes from a woman aged 60-70 years in good health. The V gene is TRBV2, the J gene TRBJ2-7, with D unresolved. This chain's CDR3 is CASRETQVGSYEQYF. As DNA, the CDR3 is TGTGCCAGCAGGGAAACTCAGGTAGGCTCCTACGAGCAGTACTTC.